These 27 T cell receptor beta chains were sequenced from one sample in a study of T cell responses to AZD1222 COVID-19 vaccine. Libraries were prepared by immunoSEQ multiplex PCR; TCRdb keeps only in-frame clonotypes and omits some of them. The table includes some 150,000 clones, 75% to 95% detected once. Sequenced material: peripheral blood, taken on day 0 of AZD1222 vaccination. The receptors originated from an adult in good health.

The chain links TRBV19 to TRBJ2-1; tentatively, D is TRBD1 (5 bases). Per germline, CDR1 LNHDA and CDR2 SQIVND (reference sequence). The V end was cut by 3 bases, the J end by 2 bases, with 14 bases between. The CDR3 is 16 residues long. The CDR3, as DNA: TGTGCCAGTAGTATTGTGTCAGGGCTTCCCTACAATGAGCAGTTCTTC. The encoded protein is CASSIVSGLPYNEQFF.

V gene TRBV6-2 or TRBV6-3 combines with J gene TRBJ1-5; possibly TRBD1 for D (5 bases). The CDR3 contains 16 residues. CDR1 and CDR2 from the germline V gene are MNHEY and SVGEGT. Trimming cost V 3 bases and J 5 bases, with 17 bases left between them. CDR3 coding DNA: TGTGCCAGCAGTTATGGAGAGGCAGGGAGTGATCAGCCCCAGCATTTT. Its protein is CASSYGEAGSDQPQHF.

This clone was detected a few times. The V call is TRBV7-9, the J call TRBJ2-7, with TRBD2 matching 9 bases. V lost 6 bases, J lost 0 bases, and 9 bases stayed unmatched. CDR3 size: 16 residues. Per the germline V gene, CDR1 is SEHNR and CDR2 is FQNEAQ (reference sequence). CDR3 region: CASRPDFSGSSYEQYF. In DNA, the CDR3 is TGTGCCAGCAGGCCCGATTTTAGCGGGAGCTCCTACGAGCAGTACTTC.

The chain uses TRBV5-6 and TRBJ2-7; a possible D gene is TRBD2 (6 bases). Per germline, CDR1 SGHDT and CDR2 YYEEEE. Trimming removed 4 bases at V and 2 bases at J, with 13 bases between. The CDR3 contains 14 residues. The CDR3 DNA reads as TGTGCCAGCAGCCTGGTAGCGGCCCCCTACGAGCAGTACTTC. It yields the protein CASSLVAAPYEQYF.

V usage is TRBV7-9 and J usage is TRBJ2-7; a possible D gene is TRBD2 (5 bases). CDR1 SEHNR and CDR2 FQNEAQ come from the germline V gene (reference sequence). The CDR3 runs to 16 residues. The germline V and J ends were trimmed by 5 bases and 3 bases, with 20 bases remaining between them. The CDR3 bases are TGTGCCAGCAGCCCCTTCGTCGGACTCGATTACTACGAGCAGTACTTC. It specifies CASSPFVGLDYYEQYF. The whole variable domain, filled in from reference TRBV7-9 and TRBJ2-7, reads DTGVSQNPRHKITKRGQNVTFRCDPISEHNRLYWYRQTLGQGPEFLTYFQNEAQLEKSRLLSDRFSAERPKGSFSTLEIQRTEQGDSAMYLCASSPFVGLDYYEQYFGPGTRLTVT.

The J gene is TRBJ2-5, the V gene TRBV19, with 9 bases matching TRBD1. Germline CDR1 is LNHDA and CDR2 is SQIVND (reference sequence). This CDR3 region has 15 residues. V shed 6 bases, J shed 4 bases, and the junction held 9 bases outside the gene matches. CDR3 loop: CASSLPTGGGETQYF. CDR3 in DNA: TGTGCCAGTAGCCTCCCGACAGGGGGGGGAGAGACCCAGTACTTC.

The chain links TRBV10-3 to TRBJ2-7, with 9 bases that match TRBD1. With 0 bases clipped from V and 2 bases from J, the junction kept 2 bases outside the gene matches. CDR1 is ENHRY, CDR2 SYGVKD, per germline. The CDR3 extends over 15 amino acids. CDR3 region: CAISESGQGTYEQYF. The CDR3 region has the DNA TGTGCCATCAGTGAGTCCGGACAGGGGACCTACGAGCAGTACTTC.

V and J are TRBV25-1 and TRBJ1-3; D gene unclear. The CDR3 sequence is 16 residues long. In germline, CDR1 is MGHDK, CDR2 SYGVNS. The V end was cut by 5 bases, the J end by 0 bases, with 14 bases between. The CDR3 sequence: CASSSPSRLSGNTIYF. CDR3 coding DNA: TGTGCCAGCAGTTCTCCTTCGAGACTCTCTGGAAACACCATATATTTT.

The gene calls are TRBV25-1 and TRBJ1-2; a possible D gene is TRBD1 (5 bases). The CDR3 loop spans 13 amino acids. Trimming removed 0 bases from V and 7 bases from J, with 9 bases in between. The germline gives CDR1 MGHDK, CDR2 SYGVNS. This CDR3 reads CASSEYVGAGYTF. CDR3 coding DNA: TGTGCCAGCAGTGAATATGTAGGGGCTGGCTACACCTTC.

The chain links TRBV13 to TRBJ1-1; D is possibly TRBD1 (6 bases). This CDR3 spans 12 amino acids. V lost 5 bases, J lost 5 bases, and 9 bases lay in between. Looked up from germline, CDR1 is PRHDT and CDR2 is FYEKMQ (reference sequence). The CDR3 DNA reads as TGTGCCAGCAGCAATCAGGGGACTGAAGCTTTCTTT. Its translation: CASSNQGTEAFF.

The chain is built from TRBV3-1 (or the pseudogene TRBV3-2) and TRBJ1-2; D is undetermined. The CDR3 contains 15 residues. Germline lookup yields CDR1 LGHDT and CDR2 YNNKEL (reference sequence). The ends were cut back, 3 bases at V and 7 bases at J, with 18 bases in the middle. The CDR3 region has the DNA TGTGCCAGCAGCCATGGATCCCTTTCGTACCCTGGCTACACCTTC. Translation gives CASSHGSLSYPGYTF.

The V call is TRBV5-1, the J call TRBJ1-1, with D possibly being TRBD1 (6 bases). The length of the CDR3 is 15 residues. Trimming cost V 1 base and J 0 bases, with 10 bases left between them. CDR1 SGHRS and CDR2 YFSETQ come from the germline V gene. The CDR3 spells CASSLTDSMNTEAFF. The CDR3 region has the DNA TGCGCCAGCAGCTTGACGGACAGTATGAACACTGAAGCTTTCTTT.

This clone was counted a single time. The chain employs TRBV28 and TRBJ1-5, with D unresolved. The germline CDR1 and CDR2 sequences are MDHEN and SYDVKM. V dropped 1 base and J dropped 6 bases, with 7 bases sitting between them. This CDR3 spans 13 amino acids. The CDR3 sequence: CASSLYGGQPQHF. CDR3 nucleotides: TGTGCCAGCAGTTTATATGGCGGTCAGCCCCAGCATTTT.

This clone appeared once. This chain links TRBV4-1 with TRBJ2-1; the match to TRBD2 covers 9 bases. Germline V gene data show CDR1 as MGHRA and CDR2 as YSYEKL. The CDR3 spans 13 residues. Trimming removed 5 bases from V and 8 bases from J; junction bases left unmatched: 4. The CDR3 is CASSYGTSYEQFF. The CDR3 nucleotides are TGCGCCAGCAGCTACGGGACTAGCTATGAGCAGTTCTTC.

The gene calls are TRBV19 and TRBJ2-2, with 7 nucleotides matching TRBD1. The CDR3 is 15 residues long. The germline V gene has CDR1 LNHDA and CDR2 SQIVND (reference sequence). V lost 5 bases and J lost 1; bases outside the gene matches: 4. This chain's CDR3 is CASSQDRRNTGELFF. The CDR3 DNA is TGTGCCAGTAGTCAGGACAGGCGGAACACCGGGGAGCTGTTTTTT.

The CDR3 is CASSQRTWPQHF. In DNA form, the CDR3 reads TGTGCCAGCAGCCAGCGGACGTGGCCCCAGCATTTT. The V call is TRBV12-3 or TRBV12-4, the J call TRBJ1-5; D is undetermined. Trimming took 6 bases from V and 9 from J, leaving 12 bases between them. The CDR3 covers 12 residues.

V and J are TRBV27 and TRBJ2-7, with D unclear. Germline assignment: CDR1 MNHEY and CDR2 SMNVEV (reference sequence). V was cut by 2 bases and J by 1 base, with 12 bases left in between. The CDR3 has 15 amino acids. The CDR3 spells CASSLDSGRSYEQYF. CDR3 bases: TGTGCCAGCAGTTTAGACTCAGGCAGATCCTACGAGCAGTACTTC.

The chain uses TRBV10-3 and TRBJ2-2; no firm D call. Per germline, CDR1 ENHRY and CDR2 SYGVKD. Trimming stripped 7 bases from V and 4 bases from J, with 7 bases between. This CDR3 contains 12 residues. CDR3 residues: CAIKAATGELFF. DNA of the CDR3: TGTGCCATCAAAGCTGCCACCGGGGAGCTGTTTTTT.

The rearrangement joins TRBV27 to TRBJ1-4; D gene ambiguous. CDR3 length: 16 amino acids. In germline, CDR1 is MNHEY, CDR2 SMNVEV (reference sequence). V gave up 6 bases and J gave up 3 bases, with 17 bases separating them. CDR3: CASSRVGPGSNEKLFF. DNA of the CDR3: TGTGCCAGCAGCCGAGTGGGCCCGGGATCTAATGAAAAACTGTTTTTT.

This chain uses TRBV6-1 with TRBJ1-5; perhaps TRBD1 as D (5 bases). This CDR3 is 14 amino acids long. Germline-derived CDR1 and CDR2 are MNHNS and SASEGT. V lost 2 bases and J lost 7, with 12 bases in between. This CDR3 reads CASSEQGFRQPQHF. CDR3 DNA: TGTGCCAGCAGTGAACAGGGTTTTCGGCAGCCCCAGCATTTT.

The chain carries TRBV5-4 and TRBJ1-6, with 7 bases fitting TRBD1. This CDR3 has 16 residues. The ends lost 1 base at V and 4 bases at J; junction bases unmatched: 5. Per the germline V gene, CDR1 is SGHNT and CDR2 is YYREEE (reference sequence). The CDR3 DNA sequence: TGTGCCAGCAGCTTGTCAGGGGGACGGTATAATTCACCCCTCCACTTT. Amino acids: CASSLSGGRYNSPLHF.

This clone was seen once. The rearrangement uses TRBV7-9 and TRBJ1-2; TRBD1 might be the D (6 bases). The germline gives CDR1 SEHNR, CDR2 FQNEAQ (reference sequence). The CDR3 is 14 residues long. Trimming took off 0 bases at V and 3 bases at J, with 8 bases between the two ends. The CDR3 DNA follows: TGTGCCAGCAGCTTAGCAGGGGGTGACTATGGCTACACCTTC. Amino acid sequence: CASSLAGGDYGYTF.

A single count supports this clone. The V and J genes are TRBV28 and TRBJ2-7; 9 bases are a match to TRBD1. V was pared by 6 bases and J by 3 bases, with 6 bases of the junction left unmatched. This CDR3 comprises 14 residues. Germline-derived CDR1 and CDR2 are MDHEN and SYDVKM. The CDR3, as DNA: TGTGCCAGCAGCGGACAGGGGAAAGACTACGAGCAGTACTTC. Protein sequence: CASSGQGKDYEQYF.

This sequence joins TRBV11-2 and TRBJ2-1; 8 positions agree with TRBD1. There are 16 residues in the CDR3. Per the germline V gene, CDR1 is SGHAT and CDR2 is FQNNGV. V was clipped by 5 bases and J by 9 bases; unmatched bases: 15. CDR3 sequence (DNA): TGTGCCAGCAGCCTAGGTGGGACAGGAGTGAATAGTGAGCAGTTCTTC. This translates into CASSLGGTGVNSEQFF. The variable domain in full, with the rest retrieved from reference TRBV11-2 and TRBJ2-1, is EAGVAQSPRYKIIEKRQSVAFWCNPISGHATLYWYQQILGQGPKLLIQFQNNGVVDDSQLPKDRFSAERLKGVDSTLKIQPAKLEDSAVYLCASSLGGTGVNSEQFFGPGTRLTVL.

This clone was counted a few times. V is TRBV19 and J is TRBJ1-1; TRBD1 matches 7 bases. Germline CDR1 is LNHDA and CDR2 is SQIVND (reference sequence). V trimming: 0 bases; J trimming: 4 bases; junction bases outside the gene matches: 14. The CDR3 covers 18 residues. The CDR3 DNA follows: TGTGCCAGTAGTATAGAGAGTGAGCTGACAGGGCGGGTCACTGAAGCTTTCTTT. Translating gives CASSIESELTGRVTEAFF. The complete variable domain, with remaining parts taken from reference TRBV19 and TRBJ1-1, reads DGGITQSPKYLFRKEGQNVTLSCEQNLNHDAMYWYRQDPGQGLRLIYYSQIVNDFQKGDIAEGYSVSREKKESFPLTVTSAQKNPTAFYLCASSIESELTGRVTEAFFGQGTRLTVV.

The rearrangement links TRBV6-5 to TRBJ2-7, with 11 bases lining up with TRBD2. J lost 5 bases, V lost 7 bases, and 4 bases had no gene match. Germline CDR1 reads MNHEY; CDR2 reads SVGAGI. The CDR3 loop spans 13 amino acids. Written as DNA, the CDR3 is TGTGCCAGCAAACTAGCGGGAGTTCACGAGCAGTACTTC. Protein product: CASKLAGVHEQYF.

V and J are TRBV7-8 and TRBJ1-6, with 10 nucleotides matching TRBD1. Germline V gives CDR1 SGHVS, CDR2 FQNEAQ. V was clipped by 3 bases and J by 6 bases; unmatched bases: 2. The CDR3 runs 15 residues. CDR3: CASSFDRGLNSPLHF. CDR3 nucleotide sequence: TGTGCCAGCAGCTTCGACAGGGGGCTTAATTCACCCCTCCACTTT. Using reference TRBV7-8 and TRBJ1-6 for the parts outside the CDR3, the full variable domain is GAGVSQSPRYKVAKRGQDVALRCDPISGHVSLFWYQQALGQGPEFLTYFQNEAQLDKSGLPSDRFFAERPEGSVSTLKIQRTQQEDSAVYLCASSFDRGLNSPLHFGNGTRLTVT.